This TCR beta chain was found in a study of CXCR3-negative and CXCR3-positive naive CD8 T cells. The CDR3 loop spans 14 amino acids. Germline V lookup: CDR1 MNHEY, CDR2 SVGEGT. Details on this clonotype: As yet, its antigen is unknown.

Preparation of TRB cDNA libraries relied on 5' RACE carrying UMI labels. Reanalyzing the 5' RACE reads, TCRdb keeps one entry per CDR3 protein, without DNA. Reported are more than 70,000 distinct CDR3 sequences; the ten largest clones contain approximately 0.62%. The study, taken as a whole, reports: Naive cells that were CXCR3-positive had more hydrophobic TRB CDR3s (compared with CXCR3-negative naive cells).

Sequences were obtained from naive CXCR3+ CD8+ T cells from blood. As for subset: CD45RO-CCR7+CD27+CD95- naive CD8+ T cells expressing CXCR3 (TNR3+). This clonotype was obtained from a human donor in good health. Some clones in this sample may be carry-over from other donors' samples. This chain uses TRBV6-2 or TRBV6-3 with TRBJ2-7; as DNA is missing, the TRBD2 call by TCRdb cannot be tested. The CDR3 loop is CASSRSGPSYEQYF.